The source of this T cell receptor beta chain is a study of CD8+ T cells in alopecia areata. RNA was extracted and reverse transcribed into cDNA as the sequencing template. Sequenced by immunoSEQ multiplex PCR; TCRdb stores in-frame clones only, minus some. The sample contains 90,000 to 150,000 clones, 50% to 55% of which appear only once. Germline assignment: CDR1 LNHDA and CDR2 SQIVND (reference sequence). V dropped 5 bases and J dropped 7 bases, with 15 bases sitting between them. The CDR3 spans 14 residues. Treatment reported: oral pan-JAK inhibitor, 5-10 mg twice daily. The input for sequencing was CD4+ T cells sorted from blood, taken at week 4, from a patient treated with tofacitinib. V is TRBV19 and J is TRBJ2-1; D is possibly TRBD2 (6 bases). The TCR sequence derives from a human donor with alopecia areata. The CDR3 protein is CASSGGTFKNEQFF. CDR3 DNA sequence: TGTGCCAGTAGTGGGGGGACTTTTAAGAATGAGCAGTTCTTC. The full variable domain, rest sourced from reference TRBV19 and TRBJ2-1, is DGGITQSPKYLFRKEGQNVTLSCEQNLNHDAMYWYRQDPGQGLRLIYYSQIVNDFQKGDIAEGYSVSREKKESFPLTVTSAQKNPTAFYLCASSGGTFKNEQFFGPGTRLTVL.